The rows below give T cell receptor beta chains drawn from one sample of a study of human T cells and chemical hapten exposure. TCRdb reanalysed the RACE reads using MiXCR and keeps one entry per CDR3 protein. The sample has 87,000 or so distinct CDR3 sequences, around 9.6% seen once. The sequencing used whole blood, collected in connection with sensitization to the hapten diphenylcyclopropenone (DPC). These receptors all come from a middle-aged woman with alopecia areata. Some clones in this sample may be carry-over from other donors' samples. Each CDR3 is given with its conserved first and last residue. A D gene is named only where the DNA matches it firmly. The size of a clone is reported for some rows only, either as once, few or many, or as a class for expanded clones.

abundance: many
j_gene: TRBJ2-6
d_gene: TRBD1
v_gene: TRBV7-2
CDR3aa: CASSPRDRLLSGANVLTF
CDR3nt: TGTGCCAGCAGCCCCCGGGACAGATTGCTCTCTGGGGCCAACGTCCTGACTTTC

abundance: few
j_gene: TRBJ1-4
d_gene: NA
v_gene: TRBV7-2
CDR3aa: CASSAYLREKLFF
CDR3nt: TGTGCCAGCAGCGCCTACCTCCGCGAAAAACTGTTTTTT

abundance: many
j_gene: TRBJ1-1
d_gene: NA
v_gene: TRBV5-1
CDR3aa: CASSLSGFTEAFF
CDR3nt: TGCGCCAGCAGCTTGTCAGGGTTCACTGAAGCTTTCTTT

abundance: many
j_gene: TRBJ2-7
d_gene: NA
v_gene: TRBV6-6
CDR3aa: CASSYARDSPYEQYF
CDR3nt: TGTGCCAGCAGTTACGCCCGCGACAGCCCCTACGAGCAGTACTTC

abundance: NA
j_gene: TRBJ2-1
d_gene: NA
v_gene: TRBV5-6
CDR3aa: CASSFGGGREQFF
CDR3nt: TGTGCCAGCAGCTTCGGAGGGGGTCGTGAGCAGTTCTTC

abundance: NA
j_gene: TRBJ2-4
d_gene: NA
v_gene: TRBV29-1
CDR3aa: CSVADSYLPAPSAAKNIQYF
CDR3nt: TGCAGCGTTGCCGACAGCTACCTACCCGCCCCTAGTGCCGCCAAAAACATTCAGTACTTC

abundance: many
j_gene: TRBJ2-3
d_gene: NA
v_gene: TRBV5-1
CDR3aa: CASSLVSRASADTQYF
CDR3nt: TGCGCCAGCAGCTTGGTCTCTCGGGCTAGCGCAGATACGCAGTATTTT

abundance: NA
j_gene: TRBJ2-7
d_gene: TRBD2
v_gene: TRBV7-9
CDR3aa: CASSTGLAGLSYEQYF
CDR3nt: TGTGCCAGCAGCACTGGACTAGCGGGACTCTCCTACGAGCAGTACTTC

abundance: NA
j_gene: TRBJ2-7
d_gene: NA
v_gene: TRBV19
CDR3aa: CASSGSSASYEQYF
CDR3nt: TGTGCCAGTAGTGGGTCTAGCGCGTCCTACGAGCAGTACTTC

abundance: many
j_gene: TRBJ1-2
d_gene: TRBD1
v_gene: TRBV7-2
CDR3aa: CASSTADRAGGYTF
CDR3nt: TGTGCCAGCAGTACCGCCGACAGGGCTGGCGGCTACACCTTC

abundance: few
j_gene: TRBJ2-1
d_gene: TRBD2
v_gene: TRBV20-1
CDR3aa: CSARKRGNEQFF
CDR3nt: TGCAGTGCTAGGAAGCGGGGCAATGAGCAGTTCTTC

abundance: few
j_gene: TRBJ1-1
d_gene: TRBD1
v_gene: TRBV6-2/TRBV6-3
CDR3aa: CASSRRDSGATEAFF
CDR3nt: TGTGCCAGCAGTCGCCGGGACAGTGGGGCCACTGAAGCTTTCTTT

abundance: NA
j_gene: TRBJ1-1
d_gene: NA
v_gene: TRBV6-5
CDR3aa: CASTPPGANTEAFF
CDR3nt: TGTGCCAGCACCCCCCCTGGGGCGAACACTGAAGCTTTCTTT

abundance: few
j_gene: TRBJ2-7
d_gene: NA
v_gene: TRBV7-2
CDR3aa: CASSPTGIEQYF
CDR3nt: TGTGCCAGCAGCCCTACAGGGATCGAGCAGTACTTC

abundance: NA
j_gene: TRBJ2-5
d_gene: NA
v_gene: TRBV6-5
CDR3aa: CASSGGQPARETQYF
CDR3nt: TGTGCCAGCAGTGGAGGACAACCAGCAAGAGAGACCCAGTACTTC

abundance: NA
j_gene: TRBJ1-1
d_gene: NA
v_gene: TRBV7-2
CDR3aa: CASSLQGLNTEAFF
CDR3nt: TGTGCCAGCAGCTTACAGGGGTTGAACACTGAAGCTTTCTTT

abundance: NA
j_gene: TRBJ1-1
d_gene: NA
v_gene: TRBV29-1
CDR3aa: CSVEDLNTEAFF
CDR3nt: TGCAGCGTTGAGGACCTGAACACTGAAGCTTTCTTT

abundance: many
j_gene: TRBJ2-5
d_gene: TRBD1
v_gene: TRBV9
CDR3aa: CASSVGDRIQETQYF
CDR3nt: TGTGCCAGCAGCGTAGGGGACAGAATTCAAGAGACCCAGTACTTC

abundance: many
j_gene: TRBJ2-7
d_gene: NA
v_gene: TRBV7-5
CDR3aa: CISVPEPFRGRASYEQYF
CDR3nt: NA

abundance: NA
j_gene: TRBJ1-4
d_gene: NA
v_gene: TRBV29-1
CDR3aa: CSGGDWPNEKLFF
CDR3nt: TGCAGCGGGGGGGATTGGCCTAATGAAAAACTGTTTTTT

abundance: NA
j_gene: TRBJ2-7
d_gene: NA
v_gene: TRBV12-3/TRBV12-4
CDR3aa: CASSPTTSDLKDEQYF
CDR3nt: TGTGCCAGCAGCCCTACCACGTCCGACCTTAAGGACGAGCAGTACTTC

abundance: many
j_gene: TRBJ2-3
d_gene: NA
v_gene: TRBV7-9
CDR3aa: CASSIDSAVDTQYF
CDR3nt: TGTGCCAGCAGCATAGACTCAGCAGTAGATACGCAGTATTTT

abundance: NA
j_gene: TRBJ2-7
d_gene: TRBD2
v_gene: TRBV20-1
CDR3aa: CSALNFLAGSSYEQYF
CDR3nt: TGCAGTGCTCTGAACTTCCTAGCGGGGAGCTCCTACGAGCAGTACTTC